These 19 T cell receptor beta chains were sequenced from one sample in a study of CD8+CD57+ T cells in acquired aplastic anemia (dated by TCRdb to about 2018). Patients chosen for sequencing had shown expansion of CD8+CD57+ cells by flow cytometry. Sequencing used an Illumina HiSeq 2000. TCR beta VDJ combination and CDR3 sequence profiling used genomic DNA as the template. Through fastp at Q25 and MiXCR, TCRdb rebuilt clones from the public reads, retaining in-frame beta chains. One record per CDR3 amino acid sequence lists the most common genes and DNA. Recorded for this sample are about 180,000 distinct CDR3 sequences; over 40% of them occurred a single time. The top ten clones comprise roughly 1.8% of the sample. The sequenced material came from sorted CD4+, CD8+, or CD8+CD57+ T cells (not recorded which) from PBMCs. The source of these receptors is a human donor with aplastic anemia.

The rearrangement joins TRBV18 to TRBJ2-1, with D possibly matching TRBD1 (6 bases). This CDR3 is built from 14 residues. V lost 2 bases to trimming and J lost 4 bases, with 9 bases between them. Germline CDR1 reads KGHSH; CDR2 reads LQKENI. The CDR3 nucleotides read TGTGCCAGCTCACCAAACAGGGTTTACAATGAGCAGTTCTTC. Amino acid sequence: CASSPNRVYNEQFF.

On this clonotype: A junction boundary mismatches the germline segment, possibly from a read error. The chain couples TRBV20-1 to TRBJ1-1; TRBD1 agrees at 10 bases. CDR1 DFQATT and CDR2 SNEGSKA come from the germline V gene (reference sequence). The CDR3 has 16 residues. The CDR3 sequence: CSAQDKGQGGDTEAFF. CDR3 nucleotides: TGCAGTGCTCAAGACAAAGGACAGGGGGGCGACACTGAGGCTTTCTTT.

With respect to this clonotype: The junction and the germline gene differ at one end; a read error may be behind it. The chain has TRBV7-8 and TRBJ2-3, with D maybe TRBD2 (6 bases). This CDR3 has 13 amino acids. Looked up from germline, CDR1 is SGHVS and CDR2 is FQNEAQ. As DNA, the CDR3 is TGTGCCAGCAGGTATAATCCTAGCGACACGCAGTACTTT. Amino acid sequence: CASRYNPSDTQYF.

The gene calls are TRBV29-1 and TRBJ2-1; 8 bases fit TRBD2. CDR3 length: 13 amino acids. J lost 5 bases, V lost 6 bases, and 6 bases had no gene match. Per the germline V gene, CDR1 is SQVTM and CDR2 is ANQGSEA. The CDR3 bases are TGCAGCGTCCGCGGGGGGTCACACAATGAGCAGTTCTTC. This encodes CSVRGGSHNEQFF.

The table lists this clonotype with a few counts. The rearrangement links TRBV11-1 to TRBJ2-1; possible D gene TRBD1, 9 bases. The CDR3 is made up of 15 amino acids. CDR1 and CDR2 from the germline V gene are SGHAT and FQDESV (reference sequence). V gave up 4 bases and J gave up 7 bases, with 17 bases separating them. The CDR3 loop is CASSSISGTGNEQFF. The CDR3 bases are TGTGCCAGCAGCTCGATTAGCGGGACAGGGAATGAGCAGTTCTTC. Looking up the rest from reference TRBV11-1 and TRBJ2-1 gives the full variable domain: EAEVAQSPRYKITEKSQAVAFWCDPISGHATLYWYRQILGQGPELLVQFQDESVVDDSQLPKDRFSAERLKGVDSTLKIQPAELGDSAMYLCASSSISGTGNEQFFGPGTRLTVL.

This clonotype was detected ten times or more. V and J are TRBV7-9 and TRBJ1-2; 7 nucleotides match TRBD1. This CDR3 spans 15 amino acids. The trim removed 6 bases at V and 7 bases at J, leaving 14 bases unmatched. Germline-derived CDR1 and CDR2 are SEHNR and FQNEAQ (reference sequence). The CDR3 reads CASRDDRAPPSGYTF. For the CDR3, the DNA is TGTGCCAGCAGAGACGACAGGGCCCCTCCTTCTGGCTACACCTTC.

The gene calls are TRBV9 and TRBJ1-1, with D perhaps matching TRBD1 (5 bases). CDR1 and CDR2 (germline): SGDLS, YYNGEE. The V gene lost 6 bases and the J gene lost 1 base, with 25 bases spanning the gap. There are 18 residues in the CDR3. The CDR3 loop is CASTPTLLGGGGNTEAFF. The CDR3 coding sequence is TGTGCCAGCACACCTACCTTACTTGGGGGAGGAGGGAACACTGAAGCTTTCTTT.

This chain connects TRBV11-1 to TRBJ2-7; D is uncertain. The V end lost 0 bases, the J end lost 6 bases, and 18 bases lay between the germline ends. The CDR3 extends over 16 amino acids. Germline-derived CDR1 and CDR2 are SGHAT and FQDESV (reference sequence). CDR3 DNA sequence: TGTGCCAGCAGCTTAGCCCACCGCGGTAGGGTCCCCGAGCAGTACTTC. Protein sequence: CASSLAHRGRVPEQYF.

This clonotype showed up many times. The chain joins TRBV6-4 to TRBJ2-2; no definite D call. The ends were cut back, 3 bases at V and 2 bases at J, with 10 bases in the middle. The CDR3 covers 15 residues. Germline values: CDR1 MRHNA, CDR2 SNTAGT. Written as DNA, the CDR3 is TGTGCCAGCAGTGATCGCCACGATAACACCGGGGAGCTGTTTTTT. Amino acids: CASSDRHDNTGELFF.

The V call is TRBV6-2 or TRBV6-3, the J call TRBJ1-3; D remains ambiguous. CDR1 is MNHEY and CDR2 is SVGEGT in the germline V gene. Trimming took off 0 bases at V and 2 bases at J, with 14 bases between the two ends. The CDR3 has 17 residues. Here the CDR3 DNA reads TGTGCCAGCAGTTACTCTGGAGGGAGGCTTCCTGGAAACACCATATATTTT. Encoded protein: CASSYSGGRLPGNTIYF.

This chain uses TRBV30 with TRBJ2-1; the D is unclear. Germline loops: CDR1 GTSNPN, CDR2 SVGIG (reference sequence). V was clipped by 3 bases and J by 0 bases, with 12 bases between them. CDR3 length: 15 amino acids. The CDR3 coding sequence is TGTGCCTGGAGAACTACCTTGGGCTCCTACAATGAGCAGTTCTTC. It encodes CAWRTTLGSYNEQFF.

About this clonotype itself: Being one base from a much bigger clone, this may be a read error. The CDR3 does not end in the conserved phenylalanine or tryptophan, so this is likely a read error. This chain connects TRBV12-5 to TRBJ2-5; 8 bases match TRBD1. The V gene's germline CDR1 is LGHNT and CDR2 FRNRAP. The CDR3 covers 17 residues. After removal of 3 bases from V and 5 bases from J, the junction contained 14 bases not matched to a gene. The CDR3 DNA reads TGTGCTAGTGGTTTCATGACAGGGGTCTACGCGGGGGAGACCCAGTACTCC. It encodes CASGFMTGVYAGETQYS.

This clonotype showed up just a few times. This may be a read error: a much more frequent sequence differs by one nucleotide. The V gene is TRBV24-1, the J gene TRBJ2-5; D not resolved. The CDR3 contains 14 residues. Trimming took off 3 bases at V and 5 bases at J, with 12 bases between the two ends. Germline V gives CDR1 KGHDR, CDR2 SFDVKD. The CDR3 DNA reads as TGTGCCACCAGTGATCCCAGTGCTTGGGAGACCCAGTACTTC. As protein: CATSDPSAWETQYF.

The V gene is TRBV10-1, the J gene TRBJ1-1; the D is unclear. V shed 0 bases and J shed 3 bases, with 14 bases lying between them. Germline loops: CDR1 WNHNN, CDR2 SYGVQD (reference sequence). The CDR3 has 16 amino acids. The CDR3 protein is CASSESRARRDTEAFF. The CDR3 DNA follows: TGCGCCAGCAGTGAGTCCCGGGCCCGACGGGACACTGAAGCTTTCTTT.

This rearrangement joins TRBV7-9 to TRBJ1-4; D is perhaps TRBD1 (5 bases). Germline V gene data show CDR1 as SEHNR and CDR2 as FQNEAQ (reference sequence). Trimming left V 8 bases short and J 6 bases short, with 13 bases between. This CDR3 has 13 residues. The CDR3 DNA follows: TGTGCCAGCGGTGAAGGCAGGGATGAAAAACTGTTTTTT. As protein: CASGEGRDEKLFF.

This clonotype has ten or more counts. This chain joins TRBV19 and TRBJ1-4, with a tentative D call TRBD1 (6 bases). V lost 3 bases and J lost 7, with 12 bases in between. The CDR3 is 14 residues long. Germline loops: CDR1 LNHDA, CDR2 SQIVND (reference sequence). The CDR3 region is CASSMGAAGEKLFF. CDR3 nucleotides: TGTGCCAGTAGTATGGGGGCAGCTGGTGAAAAACTGTTTTTT.

This chain links TRBV12-1 with TRBJ2-7; TRBD1, as called in the table, went unchecked against the DNA. TRBV12-1 constitutes a pseudogene. The CDR3 spans 16 residues. DNA of the CDR3: TGTGCCAGCAGCTTTGCGCGGGACAGATACTCCTACGAGCAGTACTTC. Translated, it gives CASSFARDRYSYEQYF.

The table lists this clonotype with many counts. The CDR3 DNA is TGTGCCAGCGGCTTGGCATCCACGTACCAAGAGACCCAGTACTTC. As protein: CASGLASTYQETQYF. The genes are TRBV28 and TRBJ2-5; D call uncertain. V was cut by 8 bases and J by 0 bases, with 16 bases left in between. The CDR3 is made up of 15 amino acids. Germline CDR1 reads MDHEN; CDR2 reads SYDVKM.

This clonotype was seen a handful of times. V gene TRBV29-1 combines with J gene TRBJ1-1; no definite D call. V lost 7 bases and J 1 base, leaving 16 bases between the germline ends. Germline values: CDR1 SQVTM, CDR2 ANQGSEA. The CDR3 extends over 14 amino acids. In DNA form, the CDR3 reads TGCAGCGCCACCGGGAAGCCCTCGAACACTGAAGCTTTCTTT. Its protein is CSATGKPSNTEAFF.